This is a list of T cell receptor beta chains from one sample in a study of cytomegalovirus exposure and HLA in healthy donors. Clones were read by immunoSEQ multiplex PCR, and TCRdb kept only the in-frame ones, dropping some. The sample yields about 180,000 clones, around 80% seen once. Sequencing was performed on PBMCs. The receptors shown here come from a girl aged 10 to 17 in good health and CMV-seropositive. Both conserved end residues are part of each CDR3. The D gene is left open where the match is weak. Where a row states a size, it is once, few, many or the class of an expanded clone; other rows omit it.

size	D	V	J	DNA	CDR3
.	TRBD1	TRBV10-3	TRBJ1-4	TGTGCCATCAGTGATAGCCTAGGGGGCGCCCTTAATGAAAAACTGTTTTTT	CAISDSLGGALNEKLFF
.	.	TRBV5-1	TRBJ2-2	TGCGCCAGCAGCACGGGACAGAACACCGGGGAGCTGTTTTTT	CASSTGQNTGELFF
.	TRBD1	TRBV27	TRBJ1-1	TGTGCCAGCAGTCGAACAGGGGCGTCGAACACTGAAGCTTTCTTT	CASSRTGASNTEAFF
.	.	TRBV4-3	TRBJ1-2	TGCGCCAGCAGCCAAGATCCGGACACCCTCTATGGCTACACCTTC	CASSQDPDTLYGYTF
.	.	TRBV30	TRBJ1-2	TGTGCCTGGAGTACTGGCTATGGCTACACCTTC	CAWSTGYGYTF
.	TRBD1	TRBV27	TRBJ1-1	TGTGCCAGCAGTTTAGGGACAGGGGTGAATGAAGCTTTCTTT	CASSLGTGVNEAFF
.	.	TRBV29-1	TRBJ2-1	TGCAGCGTTGAAGAGTTTAGCACGCATGAGCAGTTCTTC	CSVEEFSTHEQFF
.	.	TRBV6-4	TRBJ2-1	TGTGCCAGCAGTGACTCGGTGACCGGGGATGAGCAGTTCTTC	CASSDSVTGDEQFF
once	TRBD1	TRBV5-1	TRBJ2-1	TGCGCCAGCAGCGGGGGGACAGGGGCCCGCAATGAGCAGTTCTTC	CASSGGTGARNEQFF
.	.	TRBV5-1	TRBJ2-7	TGCGCCAGCAGCTTGCTGGGGGCGCCCAACGAGCAGTACTTC	CASSLLGAPNEQYF
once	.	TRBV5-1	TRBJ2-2	TGCGCCAGCAGCGGCCTCTATCTCACTGTGAATGGCGGCACCGGGGAGCTGTTTTTT	CASSGLYLTVNGGTGELFF
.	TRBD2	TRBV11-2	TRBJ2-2	TGTGCCAGCAGCAAGAAGCGGGGGCATAAAATCGGGGAGCTGTTTTTT	CASSKKRGHKIGELFF
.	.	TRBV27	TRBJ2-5	TGTGCCAGCAGTTTACGAAACGGGGAGACCCAGTACTTC	CASSLRNGETQYF
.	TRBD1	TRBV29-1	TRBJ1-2	TGCAGCGTTGGAATGGGACCAGGACAGGGGAAGGGTGGCTACACCTTC	CSVGMGPGQGKGGYTF
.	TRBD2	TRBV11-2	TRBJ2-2	TGTGCCAGCACTTATAGCGGGAGCAACACCGGGGAGCTGTTTTTT	CASTYSGSNTGELFF
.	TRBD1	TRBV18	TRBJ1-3	TGTGCCAGCTGGGACAGAAGTGACTCTGGAAACACCATATATTTT	CASWDRSDSGNTIYF
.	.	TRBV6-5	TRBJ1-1	TGTGCCAGCAGTTACTCTAGGGGATTGAACACTGAAGCTTTCTTT	CASSYSRGLNTEAFF
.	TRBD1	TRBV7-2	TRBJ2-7	TGTGCCAGCGGAGCATTTATAGGACAGGGGTACGAGCAGTACTTC	CASGAFIGQGYEQYF
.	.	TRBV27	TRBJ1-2	TGTGCCAGCAGTTTCTCTCCCGACTCCGGTTATGGCTACACCTTC	CASSFSPDSGYGYTF
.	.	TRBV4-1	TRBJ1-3	TGCGCCAGCAAACCAAAGGAGGGGGGGTTCGTCTCTGGAAACACCATATATTTT	CASKPKEGGFVSGNTIYF
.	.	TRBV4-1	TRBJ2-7	TGCGCCAGCAGCCGCGCACAGGGTAGCGAGCAGTACTTC	CASSRAQGSEQYF
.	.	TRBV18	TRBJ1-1	TGTGCCAGCTCACCGAATCCGGGGGGCACTGAAGCTTTCTTT	CASSPNPGGTEAFF
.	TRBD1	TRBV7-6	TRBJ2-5	TGTGCCAGCAGCTTACAGGGTTACCGGGACAGGGGGCAGGAGACCCAGTACTTC	CASSLQGYRDRGQETQYF
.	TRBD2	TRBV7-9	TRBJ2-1	TGTGCCAGCGGTAGCGGGAGGGACAATGAGCAGTTCTTC	CASGSGRDNEQFF
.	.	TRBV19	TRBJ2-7	TGTGCCAGTAGCCGGGACACGAACTCCTACGAGCAGTACTTC	CASSRDTNSYEQYF
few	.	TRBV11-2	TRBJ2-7	TGTGCCAGCAGCCCAGGGTACGGGCCCTCCTACGAGCAGTACTTC	CASSPGYGPSYEQYF
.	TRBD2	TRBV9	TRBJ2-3	TGTGCCAGCAGCTCGAGAAAACTAGCGGGAGCAGATACGCAGTATTTT	CASSSRKLAGADTQYF
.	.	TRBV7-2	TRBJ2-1	TGTGCCAGCAGCTTATTTCCGGACTCCGACAATGAGCAGTTCTTC	CASSLFPDSDNEQFF
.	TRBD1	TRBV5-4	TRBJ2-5	TGTGCCAGCAACGGACAGGGGGCAAAAGAGACCCAGTACTTC	CASNGQGAKETQYF
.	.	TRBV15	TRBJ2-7	TGTGCCACCAGCAGAGGAACGGACTTAATCTACGAGCAGTACTTC	CATSRGTDLIYEQYF
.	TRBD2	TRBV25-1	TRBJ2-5	TGTGCCAGCAGTGGGAGGACTAGCGGACCTCAAGAGACCCAGTACTTC	CASSGRTSGPQETQYF
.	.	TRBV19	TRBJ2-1	TGTGCCAGTAGTATTATGGGCGGGACCTACAATGAGCAGTTCTTC	CASSIMGGTYNEQFF
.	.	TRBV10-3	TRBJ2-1	TGTGCCATCAGTCGGTCCTGGCGGGCCTCCTACAATGAGCAGTTCTTC	CAISRSWRASYNEQFF
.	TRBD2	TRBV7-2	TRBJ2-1	TGTGCCAGCAGCCTCCTCTTACCGGGACTAGCGGACTACAATGAGCAGTTCTTC	CASSLLLPGLADYNEQFF
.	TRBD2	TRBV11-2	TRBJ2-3	TGTGCCAGCAGCCAAAGGACTAGCGGGACTATCACAGATACGCAGTATTTT	CASSQRTSGTITDTQYF
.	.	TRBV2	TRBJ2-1	TGTGCCAGCAGTGAAGGTGCAGCTAGGTACAATGAGCAGTTCTTC	CASSEGAARYNEQFF
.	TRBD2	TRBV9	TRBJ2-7	TGTGCCAGCGGGGAGGGGGCGGGAGGGCTCTACGAGCAGTACTTC	CASGEGAGGLYEQYF
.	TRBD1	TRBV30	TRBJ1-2	TGTGCCTGGAGTGCACAGGGGCCTCTCGTGGGCGGCTACACCTTC	CAWSAQGPLVGGYTF
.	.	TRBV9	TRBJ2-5	TGTGCCAGCAGCGTAGGAGATCGCGCGGAGACCCAGTACTTC	CASSVGDRAETQYF
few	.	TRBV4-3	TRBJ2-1	TGCGCCAGCAGCCAAGATTATGTGCGGGGGCGAGAGCAGTTCTTC	CASSQDYVRGREQFF
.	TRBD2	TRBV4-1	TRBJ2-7	TGCGCCAGCAGCCCCTTAAGGCCAGCGGGAGGTCCTCCCTGGTTGAACGAGCAGTACTTC	CASSPLRPAGGPPWLNEQYF
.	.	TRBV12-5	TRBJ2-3	TGTGCTAGTGAACCCCGCGTCGGGGCAGATACGCAGTATTTT	CASEPRVGADTQYF
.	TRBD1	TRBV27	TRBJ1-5	TGTGCCAGCAGTCCCGACAGGGGGGTAGGCGATCAGCCCCAGCATTTT	CASSPDRGVGDQPQHF
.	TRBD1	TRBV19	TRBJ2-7	TGTGCCAGTAGTTTGTTGGGGACAGGGTCCTACGAGCAGTACTTC	CASSLLGTGSYEQYF
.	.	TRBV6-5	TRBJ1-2	TGTGCCAGCAACTCGGGGGTCCGGGACTATGGCTACACCTTC	CASNSGVRDYGYTF
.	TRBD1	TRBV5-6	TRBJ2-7	TGTGCCAGCAGCTTTGGGACAGGGGACGGAGAGCAGTACTTC	CASSFGTGDGEQYF
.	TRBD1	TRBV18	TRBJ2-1	TGTGCCAGCTCACCCTGGACAGGGGGATACAATGAGCAGTTCTTC	CASSPWTGGYNEQFF
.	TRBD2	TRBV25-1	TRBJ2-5	TGTGCCAGCAGTGAAATTCGGGGGGGATCAGAGACCCAGTACTTC	CASSEIRGGSETQYF
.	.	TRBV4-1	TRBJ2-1	TGCGCCAGCAGCCAGCGGGACTTAAGCTCCTACAATGAGCAGTTCTTC	CASSQRDLSSYNEQFF
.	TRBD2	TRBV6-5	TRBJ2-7	TGTGCCAGCAGTATGACTAGCGGGAGCTCCTACGAGCAGTACTTC	CASSMTSGSSYEQYF
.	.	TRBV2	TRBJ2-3	TGTGCCAGCAGTGTGATAAGCGGCACAGATACGCAGTATTTT	CASSVISGTDTQYF
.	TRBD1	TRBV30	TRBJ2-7	TGTGCCTGGAGTACAGGGGCCGGGTACGAGCAGTACTTC	CAWSTGAGYEQYF